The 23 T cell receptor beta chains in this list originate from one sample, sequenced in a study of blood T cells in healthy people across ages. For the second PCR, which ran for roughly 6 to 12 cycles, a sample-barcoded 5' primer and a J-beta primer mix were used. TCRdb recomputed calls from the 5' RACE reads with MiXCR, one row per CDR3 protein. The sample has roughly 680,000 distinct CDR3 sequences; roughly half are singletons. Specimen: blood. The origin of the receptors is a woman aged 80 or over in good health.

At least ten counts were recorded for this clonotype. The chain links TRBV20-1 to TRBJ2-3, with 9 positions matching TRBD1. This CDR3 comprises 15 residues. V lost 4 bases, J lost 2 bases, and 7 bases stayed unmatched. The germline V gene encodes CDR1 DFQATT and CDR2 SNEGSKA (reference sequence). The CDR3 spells CSAMSGTGLTDTQYF. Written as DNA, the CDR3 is TGCAGTGCTATGTCCGGGACAGGGCTCACAGATACGCAGTATTTT.

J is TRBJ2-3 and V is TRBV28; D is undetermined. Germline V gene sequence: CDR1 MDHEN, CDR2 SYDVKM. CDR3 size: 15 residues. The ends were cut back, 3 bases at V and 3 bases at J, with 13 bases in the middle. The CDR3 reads CASSFKGLITDTQYF. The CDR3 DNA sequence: TGTGCCAGCAGTTTTAAGGGCCTGATAACAGATACGCAGTATTTT. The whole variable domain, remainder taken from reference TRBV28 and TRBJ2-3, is DVKVTQSSRYLVKRTGEKVFLECVQDMDHENMFWYRQDPGLGLRLIYFSYDVKMKEKGDIPEGYSVSREKKERFSLILESASTNQTSMYLCASSFKGLITDTQYFGPGTRLTVL.

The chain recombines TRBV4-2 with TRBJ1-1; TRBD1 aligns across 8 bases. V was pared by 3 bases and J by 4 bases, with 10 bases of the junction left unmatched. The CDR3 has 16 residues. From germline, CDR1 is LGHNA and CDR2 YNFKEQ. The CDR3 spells CASSQVAGGAGTEAFF. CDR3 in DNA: TGTGCCAGCAGCCAGGTTGCAGGGGGCGCAGGCACTGAAGCTTTCTTT.

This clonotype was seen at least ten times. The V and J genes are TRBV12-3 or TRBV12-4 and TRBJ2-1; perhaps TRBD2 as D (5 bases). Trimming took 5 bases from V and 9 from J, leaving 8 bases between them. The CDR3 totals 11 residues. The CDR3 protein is CASSRTPEQFF. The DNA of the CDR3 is TGTGCCAGCAGTCGGACTCCTGAGCAGTTCTTC.

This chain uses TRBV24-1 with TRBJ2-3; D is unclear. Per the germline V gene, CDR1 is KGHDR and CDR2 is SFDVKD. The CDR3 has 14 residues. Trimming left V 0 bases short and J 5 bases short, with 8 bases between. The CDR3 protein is CATSDLQLGDTQYF. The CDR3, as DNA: TGTGCCACCAGTGATTTGCAATTAGGAGATACGCAGTATTTT.

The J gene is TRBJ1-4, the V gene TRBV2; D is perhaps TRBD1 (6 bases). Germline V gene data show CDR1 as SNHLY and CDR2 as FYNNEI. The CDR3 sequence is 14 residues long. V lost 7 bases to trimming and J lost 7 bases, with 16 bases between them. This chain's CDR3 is CASTRQVRGEKLFF. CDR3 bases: TGTGCCAGCACTAGACAGGTCCGGGGTGAAAAACTGTTTTTT.

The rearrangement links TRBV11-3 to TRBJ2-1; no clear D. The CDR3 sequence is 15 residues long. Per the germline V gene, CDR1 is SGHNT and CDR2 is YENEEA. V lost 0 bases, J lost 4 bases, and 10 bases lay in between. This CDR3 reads CASSLDVVGYNEQFF. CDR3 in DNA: TGTGCCAGCAGCTTAGATGTGGTCGGATACAATGAGCAGTTCTTC.

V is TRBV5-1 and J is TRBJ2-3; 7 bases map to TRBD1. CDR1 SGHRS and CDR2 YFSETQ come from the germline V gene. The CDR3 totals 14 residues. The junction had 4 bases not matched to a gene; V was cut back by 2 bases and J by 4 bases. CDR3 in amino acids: CASSFRQGADTQYF. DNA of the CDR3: TGCGCCAGCAGCTTCCGGCAGGGGGCAGATACGCAGTATTTT. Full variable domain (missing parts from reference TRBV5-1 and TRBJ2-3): KAGVTQTPRYLIKTRGQQVTLSCSPISGHRSVSWYQQTPGQGLQFLFEYFSETQRNKGNFPGRFSGRQFSNSRSEMNVSTLELGDSALYLCASSFRQGADTQYFGPGTRLTVL.

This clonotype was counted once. The CDR3, as DNA: TGTGCCACCAGCAGAGTTCAGAACACTGAAGCTTTCTTT. Amino acids: CATSRVQNTEAFF. This rearrangement joins TRBV15 to TRBJ1-1; D not certain. The germline gives CDR1 LNHNV, CDR2 YYDKDF (reference sequence). This CDR3 is built from 13 residues. V lost 1 base and J lost 1, with 4 bases in between.

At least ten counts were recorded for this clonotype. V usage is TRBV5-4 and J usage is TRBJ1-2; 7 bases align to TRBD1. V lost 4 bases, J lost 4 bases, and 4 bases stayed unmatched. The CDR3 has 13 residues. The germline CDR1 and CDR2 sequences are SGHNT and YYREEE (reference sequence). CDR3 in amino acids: CASSADRAYGYTF. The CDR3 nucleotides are TGTGCCAGCAGCGCCGACAGGGCCTATGGCTACACCTTC.

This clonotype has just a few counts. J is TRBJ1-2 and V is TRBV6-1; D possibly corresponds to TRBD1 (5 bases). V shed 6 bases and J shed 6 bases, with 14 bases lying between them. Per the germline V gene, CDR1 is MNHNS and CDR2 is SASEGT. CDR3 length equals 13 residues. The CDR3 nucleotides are TGTGCCAGCAGGGTCGGGACGAGCAATGGCTACACCTTC. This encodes CASRVGTSNGYTF.

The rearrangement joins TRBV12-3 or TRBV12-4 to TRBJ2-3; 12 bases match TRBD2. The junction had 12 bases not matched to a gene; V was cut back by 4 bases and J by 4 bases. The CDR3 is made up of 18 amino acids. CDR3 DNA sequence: TGTGCCAGCAGTTCCCCTGCGACTAGCGGGAGACCAGCAGATACGCAGTATTTT. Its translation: CASSSPATSGRPADTQYF.

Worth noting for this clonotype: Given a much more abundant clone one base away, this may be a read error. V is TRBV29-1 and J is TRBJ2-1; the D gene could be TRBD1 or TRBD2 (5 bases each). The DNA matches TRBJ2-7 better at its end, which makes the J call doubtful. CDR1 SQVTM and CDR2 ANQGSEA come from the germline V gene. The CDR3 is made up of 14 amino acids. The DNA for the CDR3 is TGCAGCGTTGGGGTGGCCGGGGCCTACAATGAGCAGTACTTC. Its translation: CSVGVAGAYNEQYF.

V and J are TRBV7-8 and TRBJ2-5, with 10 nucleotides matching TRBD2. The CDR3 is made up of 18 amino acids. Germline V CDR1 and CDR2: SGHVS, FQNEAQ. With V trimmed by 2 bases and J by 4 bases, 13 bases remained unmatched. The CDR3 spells CASSLSAWGTSERETQYF. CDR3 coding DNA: TGTGCCAGCAGCTTATCGGCATGGGGGACTAGCGAGAGAGAGACCCAGTACTTC. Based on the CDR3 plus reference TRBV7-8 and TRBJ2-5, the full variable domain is GAGVSQSPRYKVAKRGQDVALRCDPISGHVSLFWYQQALGQGPEFLTYFQNEAQLDKSGLPSDRFFAERPEGSVSTLKIQRTQQEDSAVYLCASSLSAWGTSERETQYFGPGTRLLVL.

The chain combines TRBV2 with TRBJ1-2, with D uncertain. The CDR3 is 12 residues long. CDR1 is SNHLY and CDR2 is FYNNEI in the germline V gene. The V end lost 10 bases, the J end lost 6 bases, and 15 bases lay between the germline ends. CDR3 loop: CAIAEGGDGYTF. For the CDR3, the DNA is TGTGCCATCGCAGAAGGCGGTGATGGCTACACCTTC.

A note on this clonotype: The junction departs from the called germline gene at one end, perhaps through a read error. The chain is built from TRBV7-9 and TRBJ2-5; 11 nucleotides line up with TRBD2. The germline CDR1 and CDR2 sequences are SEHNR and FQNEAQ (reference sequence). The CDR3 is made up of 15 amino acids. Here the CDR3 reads CASSTSGGFLETEYF. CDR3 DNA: TGTGCTAGCAGCACTAGCGGGGGCTTCCTCGAGACCGAGTACTTC.

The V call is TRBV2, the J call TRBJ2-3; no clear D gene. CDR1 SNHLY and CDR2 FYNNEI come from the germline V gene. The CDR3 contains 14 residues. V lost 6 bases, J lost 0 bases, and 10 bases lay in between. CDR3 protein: CASRIPSSTDTQYF. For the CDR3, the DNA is TGTGCCAGCAGGATTCCCTCTAGCACAGATACGCAGTATTTT.

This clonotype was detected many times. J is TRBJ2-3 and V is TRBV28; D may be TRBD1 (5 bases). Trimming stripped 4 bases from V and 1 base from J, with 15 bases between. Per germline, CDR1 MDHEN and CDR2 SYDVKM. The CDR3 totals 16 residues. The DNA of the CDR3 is TGTGCCAGCAGTTACTCAGGGAACTTTGGCACAGATACGCAGTATTTT. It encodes CASSYSGNFGTDTQYF.

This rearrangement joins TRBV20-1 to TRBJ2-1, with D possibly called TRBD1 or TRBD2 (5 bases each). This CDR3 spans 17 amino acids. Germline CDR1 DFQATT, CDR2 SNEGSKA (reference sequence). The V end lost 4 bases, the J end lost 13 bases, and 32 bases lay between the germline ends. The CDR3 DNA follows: TGCAGTGCTACCTCGGTGATCGGGGCTGCCCATGGCGGTAGTCAGTTCTTC. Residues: CSATSVIGAAHGGSQFF.

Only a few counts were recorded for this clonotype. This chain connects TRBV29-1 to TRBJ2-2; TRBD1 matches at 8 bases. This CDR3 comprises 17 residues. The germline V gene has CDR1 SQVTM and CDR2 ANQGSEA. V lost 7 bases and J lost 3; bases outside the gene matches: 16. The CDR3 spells CSATRGLPGQDTGELFF. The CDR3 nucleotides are TGCAGCGCCACGAGGGGACTCCCGGGACAGGACACCGGGGAGCTGTTTTTT.

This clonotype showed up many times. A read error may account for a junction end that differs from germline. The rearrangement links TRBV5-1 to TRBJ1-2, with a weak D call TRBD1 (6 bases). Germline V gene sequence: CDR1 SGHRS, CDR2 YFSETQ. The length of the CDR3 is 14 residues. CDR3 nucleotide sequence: TGTGCCAGCAGTGTTGGGCAGGGGAACTATGGCTACACCTTC. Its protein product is CASSVGQGNYGYTF.

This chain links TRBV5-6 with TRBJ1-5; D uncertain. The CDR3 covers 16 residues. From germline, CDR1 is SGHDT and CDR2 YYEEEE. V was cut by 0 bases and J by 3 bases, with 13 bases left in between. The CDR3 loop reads CASSLERGPINQPQHF. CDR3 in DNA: TGTGCCAGCAGCTTGGAGCGAGGGCCGATCAATCAGCCCCAGCATTTT. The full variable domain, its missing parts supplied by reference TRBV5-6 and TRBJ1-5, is DAGVTQSPTHLIKTRGQQVTLRCSPKSGHDTVSWYQQALGQGPQFIFQYYEEEERQRGNFPDRFSGHQFPNYSSELNVNALLLGDSALYLCASSLERGPINQPQHFGDGTRLSIL.

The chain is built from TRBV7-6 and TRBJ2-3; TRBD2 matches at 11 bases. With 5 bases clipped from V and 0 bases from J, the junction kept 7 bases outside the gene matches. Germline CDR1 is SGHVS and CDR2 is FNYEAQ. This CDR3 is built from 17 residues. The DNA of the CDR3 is TGTGCCAGCAGCGTCAAACTAGCGGGAGCTAGCACAGATACGCAGTATTTT. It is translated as CASSVKLAGASTDTQYF.